The rows below give T cell receptor beta chains drawn from one sample of a study of T-cell reconstitution after alpha-beta-depleted transplantation in children. TCRdb re-analysed the PCR reads in MiXCR, keeping a single row per CDR3 protein. The repertoire holds 440,000 or so distinct CDR3 sequences, with roughly two fifths as singletons. Sequencing was performed on PBMCs, taken before TCRalphabeta/CD19-depleted stem cell transplant. These receptors all stem from a girl aged 2 to 9 with aplastic anemia, due to receive a stem cell transplant. Each CDR3 is given without its conserved first and last residue. Fields, in order: CDR3 protein, V gene, J gene.

CDR3: ASSVDRSRGEQY
V: TRBV4-2
J: TRBJ2-7

CDR3: ASSYSGTRY
V: TRBV6-5
J: TRBJ2-3

CDR3: ASSVDSVYGYT
V: TRBV7-9
J: TRBJ1-2

CDR3: SVERSTAETQY
V: TRBV29-1
J: TRBJ2-5

CDR3: ASRPRGGSTLDEQF
V: TRBV13
J: TRBJ2-1

CDR3: ASSLGPMVDEQY
V: TRBV12-3/TRBV12-4
J: TRBJ2-7

CDR3: SARFGPGELF
V: TRBV20-1
J: TRBJ2-2

CDR3: ASSRDRGRMGYEQY
V: TRBV5-6
J: TRBJ2-7

CDR3: ASSVWTGDSGNTIY
V: TRBV7-9
J: TRBJ1-3

CDR3: AWSEGQGYNEQF
V: TRBV30
J: TRBJ2-1

CDR3: ASSPTSAGELF
V: TRBV27
J: TRBJ2-2

CDR3: ASSYSTGLAGGPETQY
V: TRBV6-5
J: TRBJ2-5

CDR3: SARGEGTVARNTIY
V: TRBV20-1
J: TRBJ1-3

CDR3: ASSHEVRNTEAF
V: TRBV5-1
J: TRBJ1-1

CDR3: ASSLAGALQETQY
V: TRBV7-7
J: TRBJ2-5

CDR3: ASSLRRLSPLH
V: TRBV7-2
J: TRBJ1-6

CDR3: ASSYQGGGTF
V: TRBV5-1
J: TRBJ1-1

CDR3: ASSQGLGSTEAF
V: TRBV27
J: TRBJ1-1

CDR3: SALKREFRETQY
V: TRBV20-1
J: TRBJ2-5

CDR3: SARGQGVYEQY
V: TRBV20-1
J: TRBJ2-7

CDR3: ASSGLSRGGGSYNEQF
V: TRBV2
J: TRBJ2-1

CDR3: AISEGDDSYEQY
V: TRBV10-3
J: TRBJ2-7

CDR3: SAMGTGRPYNEQF
V: TRBV20-1
J: TRBJ2-1

CDR3: ASSQVDRVGLGQITYEQY
V: TRBV4-2
J: TRBJ2-7

CDR3: AWRGTYEQY
V: TRBV30
J: TRBJ2-7

CDR3: SAGRETYSTDTQY
V: TRBV20-1
J: TRBJ2-3

CDR3: ASSLARTGGGLNTEAF
V: TRBV5-1
J: TRBJ1-1

CDR3: ASSPTPREGGEQY
V: TRBV18
J: TRBJ2-7